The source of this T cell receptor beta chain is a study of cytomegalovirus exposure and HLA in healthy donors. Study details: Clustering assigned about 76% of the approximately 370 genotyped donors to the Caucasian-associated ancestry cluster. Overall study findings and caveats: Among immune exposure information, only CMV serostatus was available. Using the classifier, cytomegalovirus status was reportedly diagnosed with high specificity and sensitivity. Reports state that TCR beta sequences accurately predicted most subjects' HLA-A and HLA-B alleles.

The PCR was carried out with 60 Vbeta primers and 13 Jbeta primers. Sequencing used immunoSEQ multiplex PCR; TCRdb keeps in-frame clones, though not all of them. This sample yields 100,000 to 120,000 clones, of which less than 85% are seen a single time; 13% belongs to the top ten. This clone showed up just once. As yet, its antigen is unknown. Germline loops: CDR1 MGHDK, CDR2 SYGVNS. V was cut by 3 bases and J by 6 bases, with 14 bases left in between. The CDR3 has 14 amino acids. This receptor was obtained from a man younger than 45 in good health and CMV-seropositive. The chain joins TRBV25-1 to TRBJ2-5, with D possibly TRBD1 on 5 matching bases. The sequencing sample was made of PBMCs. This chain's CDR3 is CASSDPGATKTQYF. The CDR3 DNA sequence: TGTGCCAGCAGTGACCCTGGGGCAACCAAGACCCAGTACTTC.